This T cell receptor beta chain was sequenced during a study of shared clonotypes between healthy human individuals. About this clone itself: Its antigen is still unknown.

Naive CD45RA+ and memory CD45RA-negative subsets were split from CD4+ cells. Sequenced by immunoSEQ multiplex PCR; TCRdb stores in-frame clones only, minus some. The data contain 2,500,000 or so clones, roughly 93% of them singletons. Study outcomes and limitations: Memory subsets had estimated richness that was generally smaller than that of naive subsets.

Sequences were obtained from naive CD4+ T cells from PBMCs. Subset denoted: CD45RA+ positively selected. The sequence was obtained from a man in his late teens or twenties in good health. Some clones in this sample may be carry-over from other donors' samples.

CDR3 coding DNA: TGTGCCAGCACCACAAGGACAGGGGCTAACTATGGCTACACCTTC. Translated: CASTTRTGANYGYTF. The chain combines TRBV2 with TRBJ1-2, with TRBD1 identical over 9 bases. This CDR3 is built from 15 residues. The germline V gene has CDR1 SNHLY and CDR2 FYNNEI. Trimming cost V 7 bases and J 0 bases; bases outside gene matches: 6.